The 19 T cell receptor beta chains below come from one sample, sequenced in a study of cytomegalovirus exposure and HLA in healthy donors. 13 Jbeta primers and 60 Vbeta primers were used for the PCR. Sequencing was performed with immunoSEQ multiplex PCR; in TCRdb, only in-frame clones are kept and a portion is missing. This table has 150,000 or so clones, 70% to 85% appearing once. The sequencing input was PBMCs. The origin of the receptors is a man aged 25-45 years in good health and CMV-seropositive.

The chain carries TRBV2 and TRBJ1-3; no definite D call. V was pared by 4 bases and J by 0 bases, with 10 bases between. The CDR3 is 15 residues long. CDR1 SNHLY and CDR2 FYNNEI come from the germline V gene. CDR3 nucleotide sequence: TGTGCCAGCAGTGGGGAGGGTACCTCTGGAAACACCATATATTTT. Translating gives CASSGEGTSGNTIYF.

This chain connects TRBV6-1 to TRBJ2-7, with TRBD1 matching 11 bases. Per the germline V gene, CDR1 is MNHNS and CDR2 is SASEGT. J lost 5 bases, V lost 2 bases, and 5 bases had no gene match. There are 15 residues in the CDR3. CDR3 nucleotides: TGTGCCAGCAGTGAATCTTGGACAGGGGGCAACGAGCAGTACTTC. Protein product: CASSESWTGGNEQYF.

The chain couples TRBV28 to TRBJ2-5; 8 bases are a match to TRBD2. This CDR3 has 16 amino acids. The germline V gene has CDR1 MDHEN and CDR2 SYDVKM. The V and J ends lost 8 bases and 2 bases, in that order; junction bases with no gene match: 13. The CDR3 DNA reads TGTGCCAGCCGCCCAGGTCGAGGGACTAGACAAGAGACCCAGTACTTC. Its translation is CASRPGRGTRQETQYF.

DNA of the CDR3: TGTGCCAGCAGCTTCAGGGGGCAGACTAATGAAAAACTGTTTTTT. Amino acid sequence: CASSFRGQTNEKLFF. The V gene is TRBV9, the J gene TRBJ1-4, with 8 bases identical to TRBD1. This CDR3 comprises 15 residues. Germline V gene data show CDR1 as SGDLS and CDR2 as YYNGEE. V lost 4 bases to trimming and J lost 2 bases; unmatched junction nucleotides: 4.

V gene TRBV6-1 combines with J gene TRBJ2-5, with D uncertain. The J call may be wrong; the DNA end is better matched by TRBJ2-7. CDR3 length: 10 residues. Germline values: CDR1 MNHNS, CDR2 SASEGT. The CDR3 region has the DNA TGTGCCAGGGGCTCCTACGAGCAGTACTTC. It yields the protein CARGSYEQYF.

This clone was observed a few times. The chain is built from TRBV5-5 and TRBJ2-3, with 7 bases aligning to TRBD1. Germline assignment: CDR1 SGHKS and CDR2 YYEKEE (reference sequence). The CDR3 is 14 amino acids. J was trimmed by 1 base and V by 4 bases; bases with no gene match: 3. CDR3 DNA: TGTGCCAGCAGCCCAGGACAGGGCACAGATACGCAGTATTTT. Translated, it gives CASSPGQGTDTQYF.

The chain uses TRBV30 and TRBJ2-3; 13 bases align to TRBD2. The J segment lost 2 bases and the V segment lost 6 bases, leaving 5 bases of the junction unmatched. Germline loops: CDR1 GTSNPN, CDR2 SVGIG (reference sequence). This CDR3 is built from 15 residues. As DNA, the CDR3 is TGTGCCTGTTCGACTAGCGGGGGGTCCACAGATACGCAGTATTTT. This gives the protein CACSTSGGSTDTQYF.

J is TRBJ2-1 and V is TRBV7-9; D might be TRBD2 (5 bases). CDR1 and CDR2 from the germline V gene are SEHNR and FQNEAQ (reference sequence). V was pared by 5 bases and J by 7 bases, with 18 bases between. The CDR3 is made up of 15 amino acids. CDR3 bases: TGTGCCAGCAGCCCGACACTAGGGCCTGGGAATGAGCAGTTCTTC. Encoded protein: CASSPTLGPGNEQFF. Full variable domain (outside the CDR3, taken from reference TRBV7-9 and TRBJ2-1): DTGVSQNPRHKITKRGQNVTFRCDPISEHNRLYWYRQTLGQGPEFLTYFQNEAQLEKSRLLSDRFSAERPKGSFSTLEIQRTEQGDSAMYLCASSPTLGPGNEQFFGPGTRLTVL.

The genes are TRBV5-8 and TRBJ1-5, with D possibly TRBD1 on 5 matching bases. Trimming shortened V by 4 bases and J by 4 bases, and 12 bases separated the two germline ends. This CDR3 comprises 14 residues. The germline gives CDR1 SGHTS, CDR2 YDEGEE. The CDR3 loop is CASSLGHPNQPQHF. DNA for the CDR3: TGTGCCAGCAGCCTTGGACACCCTAATCAGCCCCAGCATTTT.

This rearrangement joins TRBV15 to TRBJ2-5; maybe TRBD2 (7 bases). CDR3 length equals 16 residues. V was shortened by 2 bases and J by 4 bases, with 17 bases between the two germline ends. Germline CDR1 LNHNV, CDR2 YYDKDF (reference sequence). CDR3 residues: CATSRRLTGRVETQYF. Here the CDR3 DNA reads TGTGCCACCAGCAGACGATTAACAGGGAGGGTAGAGACCCAGTACTTC.

In this sample, this clone turned up a few times. DNA of the CDR3: TGTGCCAGCAGCTTGGTTACAGAACATAACTATGGCTACACCTTC. It yields the protein CASSLVTEHNYGYTF. V usage is TRBV5-6 and J usage is TRBJ1-2; D is ambiguous. Trimming cost V 0 bases and J 1 base, with 10 bases left between them. This CDR3 spans 15 amino acids. Germline CDR1 is SGHDT and CDR2 is YYEEEE.

Only a few counts were recorded for this clone. V is TRBV6-1 and J is TRBJ2-7; D perhaps matches TRBD1 (5 bases). V was shortened by 6 bases and J by 5 bases, with 20 bases between the two germline ends. This CDR3 is 15 amino acids long. Looked up from germline, CDR1 is MNHNS and CDR2 is SASEGT. The CDR3 spells CASSDGPFGHDEQYF. The CDR3 nucleotides are TGTGCCAGCAGCGACGGACCATTTGGACACGACGAGCAGTACTTC.

The chain joins TRBV7-8 to TRBJ1-5; D not certain. Trimming stripped 5 bases from V and 2 bases from J, with 10 bases between. In germline, CDR1 is SGHVS, CDR2 FQNEAQ. CDR3 length: 14 amino acids. The CDR3 bases are TGTGCCAGCAGCCTGGCTCAGGGCAATCAGCCCCAGCATTTT. As protein: CASSLAQGNQPQHF.

The chain couples TRBV6-5 to TRBJ2-7, with 9 bases fitting TRBD1. The germline CDR1 and CDR2 sequences are MNHEY and SVGAGI. Trimming at V came to 6 bases and at J to 3 bases, leaving 6 bases not matched to a gene. The CDR3 length is 14 residues. CDR3 residues: CASSPGQGNYEQYF. The CDR3 nucleotides are TGTGCCAGCAGCCCGGGACAGGGTAACTACGAGCAGTACTTC.

The rearrangement uses TRBV7-2 and TRBJ2-1, with a weak D call TRBD2 (5 bases). There are 15 residues in the CDR3. Germline V gene data show CDR1 as SGHTA and CDR2 as FQGNSA. The V and J ends lost 3 bases and 3 bases respectively, with 12 bases between them. The DNA for the CDR3 is TGTGCCAGCAGCTTGGCTAGCAGTTACTACAATGAGCAGTTCTTC. This gives the protein CASSLASSYYNEQFF.

The chain employs TRBV9 and TRBJ2-1, with 7 bases identical to TRBD1. The V gene end was trimmed by 3 bases and the J gene end by 4 bases; junction bases not matched to a gene: 7. Germline lookup yields CDR1 SGDLS and CDR2 YYNGEE. The CDR3 loop spans 15 amino acids. DNA for the CDR3: TGTGCCAGCAGCGAAGAGGGGACAGAGTACAATGAGCAGTTCTTC. Its translation is CASSEEGTEYNEQFF.

The V gene is TRBV5-5, the J gene TRBJ1-3; the D is unclear. V lost 4 bases and J lost 2, with 16 bases in between. This CDR3 is built from 16 residues. The V gene's germline CDR1 is SGHKS and CDR2 YYEKEE (reference sequence). CDR3 sequence (DNA): TGTGCCAGCAGCCCTAACCCCCTCGCCACTGGAAACACCATATATTTT. Translated, it gives CASSPNPLATGNTIYF.

The V and J genes are TRBV7-9 and TRBJ2-3; 8 nucleotides line up with TRBD1. The CDR3 is 14 residues long. Germline V lookup: CDR1 SEHNR, CDR2 FQNEAQ (reference sequence). V was pared by 5 bases and J by 4 bases, with 5 bases of the junction left unmatched. The CDR3 sequence: CASSTRQGPDTQYF. CDR3 bases: TGTGCCAGCAGCACTAGACAGGGGCCAGATACGCAGTATTTT.

In its sample, this clone was seen once. This sequence joins TRBV7-9 and TRBJ2-1, with 11 bases matching TRBD1. The CDR3 loop spans 19 amino acids. The J segment lost 5 bases and the V segment lost 2 bases, leaving 14 bases of the junction unmatched. Germline CDR1 is SEHNR and CDR2 is FQNEAQ (reference sequence). This CDR3 is CASSLLFRILGQGDNEQFF. The CDR3 DNA reads TGTGCCAGCAGCTTATTATTTCGTATTTTGGGACAGGGGGACAATGAGCAGTTCTTC.